This TCR beta chain stems from a study of blood T cell repertoires in COVID-19 (dated by TCRdb to about 2020). Study-wide context: The collaborator samples originated in the United States, Italy and Spain and spanned the acute and convalescent phases of COVID-19. Sample metadata almost always included a de-identified subject ID, COVID-19 status, age in years and sex. The dataset comprised deeply sampled blood TCRbeta repertoires from subjects exposed to, actively infected with, or recovered from COVID-19. Samples were obtained from the ongoing ImmuneRACE study (first 160 participants) and from about 1,300 subjects provided by 6 global collaborators. The material from the prospective study consisted of cDNA or gDNA derived from T cells, B-cell-depleted T cells, or PBMCs. Where HLA class I and class II types were available, the types were taken from metadata supplied by the sample provider, not from assay-based typing. The repertoires were released in a freely available public database intended as a resource for research on the immune response to SARS-CoV-2.

In regard to this clone: There is no known antigen for this receptor. No much larger clone is present one base from it, and per-base qualities are unavailable.

Results the study describes overall, beyond this receptor: The quantity of clinical and demographic metadata differed by source and by participant and was supplied without curation.

TCRbeta CDR3 regions were amplified from genomic DNA using the immunoSEQ Assay, a bias-controlled multiplex PCR. Regarding the original processing steps: Within the assay, amplification of reference gene primers was used to estimate how many nucleated cells each sample contained. Sequence reads were collapsed and filtered to measure the absolute abundance of every unique TCRbeta CDR3 rearrangement. For each sample, productive Simpson clonality was calculated by taking the square root of Simpson's diversity index across productive rearrangements. TCRdb took over this immuneACCESS table, retaining in-frame rearrangements with V and J assigned. Such tables are incomplete; in checked studies, under half of the missing clones stem from an unresolved V gene, and the remainder is unexplained. That table gives V, J and clone size, and the DNA gave D and trimming. The sample yields approximately 220,000 clones; more than 70% were counted once. Of the sample, 8.2% is held by the ten largest clones.

The germline V gene (reference sequence) supplies CDR1 GTSNPN and CDR2 SVGIG. Trimming takes 0 bases off V and 0 bases off J; junction bases not matched to a gene: 10. Taken from cysteine to phenylalanine, the CDR3 has 19 residues. This entry keeps only the CDR3 DNA: 57 bases, framed from base 1. Each collaborating institution followed its own protocols to collect whole blood in K2EDTA tubes. Collaborator samples were shipped for TCRbeta analysis as frozen whole blood, isolated PBMCs, or DNA extracted from either sample type. The specimen sequenced was peripheral blood. The clonotype was recovered from a woman in her fifties or sixties with acute or convalescent COVID-19. The V and J segments used are TRBV30 and TRBJ2-2; 10 bases in the junction line up with TRBD2. The bases read TGTGCCTGGAGTGTATGGGCTAGCGGGAGAACAGCGAACACCGGGGAGCTGTTTTTT. Translated, this gives CAWSVWASGRTANTGELFF.